This T cell receptor (beta chain) was found in a study of blood T cell repertoires in COVID-19. About the study: The origin of the acute and convalescent COVID-19 samples was the United States, Italy and Spain.

Clones were read by immunoSEQ multiplex PCR, and TCRdb kept only the in-frame ones, dropping some. The profile shows some 50,000 clones, about nine tenths of them singletons. Germline-derived CDR1 and CDR2 are MNHGY and SAAAGT. Trimming shortened V by 11 bases and J by 2 bases, and 17 bases separated the two germline ends. The CDR3 has 14 amino acids. Sequencing was carried out using peripheral blood. The rearrangement links TRBV6-8 to TRBJ2-3; D perhaps matches TRBD2 (5 bases). The sequence was obtained from a man aged 35-49 years with acute or convalescent COVID-19. CDR3 nucleotide sequence: TGTGCCGGACCTTTTAGCGTGCCCACAGATACGCAGTATTTT. Translating gives CAGPFSVPTDTQYF.